This TCR beta chain was observed in a study of cytomegalovirus exposure and HLA in healthy donors. Both 60 Vbeta primers and 13 Jbeta primers went into the PCR. How the authors handled the data: It was a later analysis that counted around 85 million unique TCR beta chains, of which about 10 million were shared. Assay: immunoSEQ multiplex PCR; the TCRdb copy retains only in-frame clones and omits some. V and J calls and clone size are as listed in that table; D and trimming were resolved from the DNA. The sample shows about 150,000 clones, 70% to 80% of them seen only once. Study-wide results and limits: Analysis was performed later, and it showed HLA-associated TCR beta chains to be more clonally expanded than equally common others.

Germline loops: CDR1 SGDLS, CDR2 YYNGEE. Between the trimmed V and J ends, which lost 0 bases and 3 bases, there was a span of 8 bases. There are 14 residues in the CDR3. Concerning this clone: Its target is not known.

This chain links TRBV9 with TRBJ2-3, with D uncertain. The sequencing sample was made of PBMCs. This sequence was found in a human donor in good health. In DNA form, the CDR3 reads TGTGCCAGCAGCGTAGGTCAACAGACAGATACGCAGTATTTT. This codes for CASSVGQQTDTQYF.